The rows below give T cell receptor beta chains drawn from one sample of a study of spatial heterogeneity in lung cancer. TCRdb called the 5' RACE reads again in MiXCR, with one record for every CDR3 protein. This table has 5,000 to 8,000 distinct CDR3 sequences, 6.5% to 8.5% appearing once. The specimen was lung tumor tissue, collected at surgery. The origin of the receptors is a male donor with early-stage non-small cell lung cancer. CDR3s leave out the opening cysteine and the closing phenylalanine or tryptophan.

v_gene	CDR3aa
TRBV6-5	ASSYSNRGNTEAF
TRBV5-4	ASSLASGGEQF
TRBV30	AWSGRPGIGTNEKLF
TRBV29-1	SVVKLSTDTQY
TRBV27	ASSPWAIQETQY
TRBV20-1	SAPPSWAKASYGYT
TRBV28	ASGPNRGLEQY
TRBV6-1	ASSDYRGPNQPQH
TRBV20-1	SAAQAADRQG
TRBV5-1	ASSLASGGLETQY
TRBV5-5	ASSLAANTDTQY
TRBV5-1	ASSRQSQETQY
TRBV5-1	ASSLAGGQPQH
TRBV28	ASRVGQYGYT
TRBV30	AWSVRGGYHTGELF
TRBV24-1	ATEGTSGSRGELF
TRBV28	ASSLRGGAKNIQY
TRBV7-9	ASSLQETQY
TRBV29-1	SVEESWTYEQY
TRBV18	ASSPQGNTEAF
TRBV2	ASKIGGSTDTQY
TRBV6-5	ASSYGRGAYEQY
TRBV20-1	SARDPGGSSYNEQF
TRBV19	ASSIGTAETQY
TRBV5-4	ASSLANRPSHEQY
TRBV7-6	ASSLAWRGSRTDTQY
TRBV20-1	SGERTLLSGANVLT
TRBV10-2	ASSDYDTQY
TRBV6-5	ASSYASSRDYEQY
TRBV3-1	ASSQGQGIHEQY
TRBV4-2	ASSQDRADYGYT
TRBV12-5	ASGSGTGELF
TRBV7-9	ASSASAATNEKLF
TRBV29-1	SVGGVKHEQY
TRBV10-3	AISESGPNYGYT
TRBV28	ASTSPGQVPYEQY
TRBV14	ASSRRGGTEAF